This T cell receptor beta chain was identified during a study of pediatric ulcerative colitis (dated by TCRdb to the late 2010s). Some background on the complete study: Six or seven ulcerative colitis patients had pancolitis and two had left-sided colitis, with histology consistent with ulcerative colitis in all. About nine newly diagnosed, treatment-naive pediatric ulcerative colitis patients and a few non-IBD control children each provided paired blood and rectal samples. By Pediatric Ulcerative Colitis Activity Index, a couple of patients had mild disease, several had moderate disease and three had acute severe colitis.

In regard to this clone: Its specific antigen is unknown. Base qualities are not at hand, and no much larger clone is one base apart.

Summary of the overall study and its limitations: T cells from blood may have been included in the rectal pinch biopsies, particularly in patients with overt colitis. Two rectal CDR3 clonotypes were found in every ulcerative colitis patient but in no control. The healthy control group was small, consisting of only a handful of individuals. Repertoires were derived from total lymphocyte DNA, so rare subsets such as regulatory T cells may have patterns not reflected. For technical reasons, the blood samples of a couple of patients yielded substantially fewer templates, so those samples were excluded from the blood-rectal overlap analysis. Features of the rectal repertoire distinguished controls, mild-moderate colitis patients and acute severe colitis patients, and in acute severe colitis rectal diversity was lower because of clonal expansions. Significantly higher autologous blood-rectal clonal overlap was found in ulcerative colitis patients than in controls, which suggested increased T cell trafficking to inflamed tissue.

During colonoscopy, one to two pinch biopsies were obtained from the rectum for research purposes. No immunosuppressive medication had been given to the ulcerative colitis patients before the diagnostic colonoscopy. Rectal biopsies were digested with proteinase K before DNA isolation. The Wizard kit (Promega) was used to extract genomic DNA from blood and intestinal samples. Trimming at the junction amounts to 0 bases on V and 1 base on J, and the germline ends lie 7 bases apart. Via the germline V gene, CDR1 is LGHNA and CDR2 YNFKEQ. Its CDR3 holds 14 amino acids, cysteine through phenylalanine. Of the read, only the CDR3 DNA is kept; its 42 bases are in frame from base 1. Using the immunoSEQ TRB Survey service, rearranged CDR3 beta regions were amplified from genomic DNA with multiplex V and J primers. To keep sequencing depth equal across samples, survey-level depth of up to 500,000 reads per sample was applied. Libraries were purified, pooled and sequenced on Illumina technology. In the original analysis: Productive clonality, sample overlap, pairwise scatters, CDR3 beta length, V/D/J gene usage and productiveness were assessed with immunoSEQ online tools. Calculated diversity was defined as the number of unique rearrangements divided by total templates times 100, and Shannon and Simpson indices were additionally computed. Principal component analysis used the R prcomp function and ggbiplot package on Z-score normalized data. Morisita's index was used to measure clonal overlap between blood and rectum within each subject. TCRdb's version of the immuneACCESS table is confined to in-frame rearrangements and falls short of the full clone set. An unresolved V gene accounts for under half of the shortfall where checked; the remainder is of unknown origin. V and J calls and clone size follow that table, whereas D and trimming were derived from the DNA. The sample table contains 30,000 to 35,000 clones; only one count was recorded for roughly three quarters of them. About 1.1% of the sample rests with the top ten.

This TCR was sampled from a boy aged 5-17 years with mild ulcerative colitis. Recombination joined TRBV4-2 with TRBJ2-7; the D gene identity is not certain. Sequences were obtained from gut tissue. The nucleotide sequence reads TGTGCCAGCAGCCAAGAGCCGAGATCCTACGAGCAGTACTTC. Protein translation: CASSQEPRSYEQYF.